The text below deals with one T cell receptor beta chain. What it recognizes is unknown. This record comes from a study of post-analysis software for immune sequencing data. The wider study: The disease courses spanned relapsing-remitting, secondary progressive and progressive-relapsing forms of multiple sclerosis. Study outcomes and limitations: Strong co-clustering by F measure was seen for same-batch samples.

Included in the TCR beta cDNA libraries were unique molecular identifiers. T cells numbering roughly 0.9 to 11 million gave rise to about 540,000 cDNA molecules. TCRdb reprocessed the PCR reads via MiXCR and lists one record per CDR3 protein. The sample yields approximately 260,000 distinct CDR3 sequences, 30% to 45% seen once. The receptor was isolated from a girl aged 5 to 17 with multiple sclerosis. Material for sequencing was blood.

The CDR3 DNA sequence: TGTGCCACCAGTGATCTGTTGGGACAGGCCTTCCTCACAGATACGCAGTATTTT. This encodes CATSDLLGQAFLTDTQYF. The chain links TRBV24-1 to TRBJ2-3; TRBD1 matches 8 bases. Germline V gene lookup returns CDR1 KGHDR and CDR2 SFDVKD. This CDR3 has 18 residues. The V gene end was trimmed by 3 bases and the J gene end by 2 bases; junction bases not matched to a gene: 12.